The entry below gives a single TCR beta chain sequence along with its context. Its target is unknown. Trimming cost V 6 bases and J 0 bases, with 7 bases left between them. The CDR3 covers 13 residues. Looked up from germline, CDR1 is MNHNS and CDR2 is SASEGT. This entry comes from a study of shared clonotypes between healthy human individuals. Overall study findings and caveats: Represented genetic and exposure-history diversity was restricted by having few donors.

Deep-level settings were used for running the assay. Assay used: immunoSEQ multiplex PCR; TCRdb lists only in-frame clones, some missing. The sample carries roughly 2 million clones, about 94% recorded once. Researchers partitioned CD4+ cells into CD45RA+ naive and CD45RA-negative memory subsets. V is TRBV6-1 and J is TRBJ2-3; D not certain. The clonotype originates from a man aged 18 to 29 in good health. Sequencing was done on a sample of naive CD4+ T cells sorted from blood. Subset indicated: CD45RA+ positively selected. The CDR3 DNA is TGTGCCAGCAGGGAAAGCAGCACAGATACGCAGTATTTT. Its protein product is CASRESSTDTQYF.